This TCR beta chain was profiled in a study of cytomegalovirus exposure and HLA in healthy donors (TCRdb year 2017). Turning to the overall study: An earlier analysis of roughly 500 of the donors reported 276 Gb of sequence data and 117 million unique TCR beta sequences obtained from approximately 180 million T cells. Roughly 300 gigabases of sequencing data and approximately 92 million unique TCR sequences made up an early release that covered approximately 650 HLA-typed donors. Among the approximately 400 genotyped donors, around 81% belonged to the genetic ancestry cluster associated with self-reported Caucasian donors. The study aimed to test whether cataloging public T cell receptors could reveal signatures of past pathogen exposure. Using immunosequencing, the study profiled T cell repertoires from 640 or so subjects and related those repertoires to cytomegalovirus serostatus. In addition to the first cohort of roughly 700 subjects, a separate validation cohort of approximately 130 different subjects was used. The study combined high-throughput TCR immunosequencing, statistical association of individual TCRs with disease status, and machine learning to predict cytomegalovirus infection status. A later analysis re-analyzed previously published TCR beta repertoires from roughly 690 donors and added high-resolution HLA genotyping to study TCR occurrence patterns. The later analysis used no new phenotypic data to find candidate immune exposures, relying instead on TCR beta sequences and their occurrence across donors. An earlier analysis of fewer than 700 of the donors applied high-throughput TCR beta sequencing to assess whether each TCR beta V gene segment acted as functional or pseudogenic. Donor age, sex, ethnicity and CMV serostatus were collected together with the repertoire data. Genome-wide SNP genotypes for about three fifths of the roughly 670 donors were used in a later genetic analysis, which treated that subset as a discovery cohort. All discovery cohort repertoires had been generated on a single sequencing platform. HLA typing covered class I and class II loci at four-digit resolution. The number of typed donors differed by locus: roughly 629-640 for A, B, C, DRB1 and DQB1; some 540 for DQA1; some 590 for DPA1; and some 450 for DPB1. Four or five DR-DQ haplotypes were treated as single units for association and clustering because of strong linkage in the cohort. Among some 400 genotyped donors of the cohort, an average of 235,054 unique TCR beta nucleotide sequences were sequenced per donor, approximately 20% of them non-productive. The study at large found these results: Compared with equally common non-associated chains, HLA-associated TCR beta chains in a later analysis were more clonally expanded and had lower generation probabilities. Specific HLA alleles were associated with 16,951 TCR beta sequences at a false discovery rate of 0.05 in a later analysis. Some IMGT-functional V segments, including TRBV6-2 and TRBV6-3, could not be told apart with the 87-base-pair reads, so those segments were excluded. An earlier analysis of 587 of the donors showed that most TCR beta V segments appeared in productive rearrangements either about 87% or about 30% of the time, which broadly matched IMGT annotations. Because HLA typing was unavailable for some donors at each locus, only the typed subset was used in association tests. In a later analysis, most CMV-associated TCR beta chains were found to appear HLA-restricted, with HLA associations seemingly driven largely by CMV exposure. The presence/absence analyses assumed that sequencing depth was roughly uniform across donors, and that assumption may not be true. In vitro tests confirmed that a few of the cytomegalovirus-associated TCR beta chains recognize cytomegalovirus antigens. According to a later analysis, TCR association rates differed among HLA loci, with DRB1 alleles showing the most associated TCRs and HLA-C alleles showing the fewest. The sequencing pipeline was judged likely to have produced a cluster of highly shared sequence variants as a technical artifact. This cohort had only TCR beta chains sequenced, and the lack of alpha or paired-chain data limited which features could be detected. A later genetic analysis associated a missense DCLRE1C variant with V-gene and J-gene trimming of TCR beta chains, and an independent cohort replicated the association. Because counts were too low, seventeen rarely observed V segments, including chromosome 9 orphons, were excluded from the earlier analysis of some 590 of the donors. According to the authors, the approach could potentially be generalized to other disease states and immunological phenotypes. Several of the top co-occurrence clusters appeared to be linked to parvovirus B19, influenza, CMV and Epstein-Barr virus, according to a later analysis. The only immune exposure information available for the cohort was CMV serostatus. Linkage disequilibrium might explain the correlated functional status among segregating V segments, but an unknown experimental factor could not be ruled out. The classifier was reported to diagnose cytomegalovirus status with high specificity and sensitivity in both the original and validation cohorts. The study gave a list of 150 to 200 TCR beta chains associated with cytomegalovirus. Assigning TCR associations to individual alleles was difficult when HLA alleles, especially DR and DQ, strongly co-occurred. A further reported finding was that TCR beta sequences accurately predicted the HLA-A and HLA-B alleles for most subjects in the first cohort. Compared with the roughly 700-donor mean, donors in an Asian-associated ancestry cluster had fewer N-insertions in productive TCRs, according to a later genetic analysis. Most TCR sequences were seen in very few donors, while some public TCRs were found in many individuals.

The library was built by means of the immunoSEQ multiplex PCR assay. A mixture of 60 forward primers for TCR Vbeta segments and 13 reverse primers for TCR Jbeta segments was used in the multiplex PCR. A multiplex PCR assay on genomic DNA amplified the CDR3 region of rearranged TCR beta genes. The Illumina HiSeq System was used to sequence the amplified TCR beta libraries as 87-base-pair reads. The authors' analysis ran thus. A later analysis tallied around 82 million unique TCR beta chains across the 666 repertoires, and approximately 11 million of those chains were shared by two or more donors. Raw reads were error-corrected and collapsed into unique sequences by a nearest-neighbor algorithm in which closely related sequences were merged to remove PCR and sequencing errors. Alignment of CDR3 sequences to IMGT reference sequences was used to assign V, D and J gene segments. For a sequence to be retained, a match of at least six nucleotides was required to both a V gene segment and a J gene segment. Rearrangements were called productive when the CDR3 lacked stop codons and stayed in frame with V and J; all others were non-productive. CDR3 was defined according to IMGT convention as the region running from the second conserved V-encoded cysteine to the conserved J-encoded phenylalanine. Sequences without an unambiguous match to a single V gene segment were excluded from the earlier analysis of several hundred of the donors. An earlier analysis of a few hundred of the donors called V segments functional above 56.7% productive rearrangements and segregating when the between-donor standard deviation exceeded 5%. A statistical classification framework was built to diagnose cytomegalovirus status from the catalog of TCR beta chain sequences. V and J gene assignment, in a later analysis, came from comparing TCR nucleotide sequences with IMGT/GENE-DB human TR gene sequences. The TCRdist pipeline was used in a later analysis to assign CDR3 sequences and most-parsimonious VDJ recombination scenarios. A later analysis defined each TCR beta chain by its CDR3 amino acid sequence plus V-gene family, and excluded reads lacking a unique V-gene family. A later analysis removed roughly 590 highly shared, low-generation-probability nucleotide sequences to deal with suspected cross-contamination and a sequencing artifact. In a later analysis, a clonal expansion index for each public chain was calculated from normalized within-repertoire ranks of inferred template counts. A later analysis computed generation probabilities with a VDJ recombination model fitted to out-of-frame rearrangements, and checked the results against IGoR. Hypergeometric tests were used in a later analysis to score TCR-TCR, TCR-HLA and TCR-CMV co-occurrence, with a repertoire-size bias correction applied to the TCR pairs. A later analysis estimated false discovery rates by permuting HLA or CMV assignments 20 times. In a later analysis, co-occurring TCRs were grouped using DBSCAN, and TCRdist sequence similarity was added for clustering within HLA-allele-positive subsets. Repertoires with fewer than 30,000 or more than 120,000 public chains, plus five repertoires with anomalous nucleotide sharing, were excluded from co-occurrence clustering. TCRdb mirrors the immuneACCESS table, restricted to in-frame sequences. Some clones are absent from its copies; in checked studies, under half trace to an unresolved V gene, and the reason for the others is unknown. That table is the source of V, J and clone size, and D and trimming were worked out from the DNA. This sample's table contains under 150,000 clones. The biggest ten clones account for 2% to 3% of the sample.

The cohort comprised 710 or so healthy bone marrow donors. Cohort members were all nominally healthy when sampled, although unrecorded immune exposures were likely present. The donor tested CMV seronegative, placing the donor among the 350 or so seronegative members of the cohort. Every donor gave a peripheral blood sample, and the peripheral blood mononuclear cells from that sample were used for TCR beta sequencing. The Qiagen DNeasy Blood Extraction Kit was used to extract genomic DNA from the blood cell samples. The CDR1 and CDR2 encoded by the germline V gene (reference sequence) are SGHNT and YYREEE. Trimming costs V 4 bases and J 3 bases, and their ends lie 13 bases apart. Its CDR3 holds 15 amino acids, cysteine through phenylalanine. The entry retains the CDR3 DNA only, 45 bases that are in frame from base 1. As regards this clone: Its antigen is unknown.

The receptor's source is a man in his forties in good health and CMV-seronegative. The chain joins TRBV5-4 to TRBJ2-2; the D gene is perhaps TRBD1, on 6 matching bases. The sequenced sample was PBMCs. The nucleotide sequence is TGTGCCAGCAGCCCCAGGGGTAGGGACACCGGGGAGCTGTTTTTT. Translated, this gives CASSPRGRDTGELFF.